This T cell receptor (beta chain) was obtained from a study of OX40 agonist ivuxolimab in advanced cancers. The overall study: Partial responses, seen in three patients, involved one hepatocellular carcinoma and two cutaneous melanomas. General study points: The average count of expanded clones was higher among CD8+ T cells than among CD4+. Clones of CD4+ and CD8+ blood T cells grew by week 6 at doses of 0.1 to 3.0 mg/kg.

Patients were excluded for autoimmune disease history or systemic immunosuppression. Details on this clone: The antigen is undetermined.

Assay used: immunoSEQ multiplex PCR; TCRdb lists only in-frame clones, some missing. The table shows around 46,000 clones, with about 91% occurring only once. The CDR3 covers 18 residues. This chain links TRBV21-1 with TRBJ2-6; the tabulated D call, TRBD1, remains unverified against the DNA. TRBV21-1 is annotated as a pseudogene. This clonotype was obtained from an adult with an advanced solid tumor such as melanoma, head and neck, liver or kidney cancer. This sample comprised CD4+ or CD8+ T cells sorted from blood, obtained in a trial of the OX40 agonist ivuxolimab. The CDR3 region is CASSTPTGGVSGANVLTF. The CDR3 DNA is TGTGCCAGCAGCACCCCGACAGGGGGAGTCTCTGGGGCCAACGTCCTGACTTTC.